This T cell receptor (beta chain) was obtained from a study of shared clonotypes between healthy human individuals. Turning to the study itself: Researchers assigned three CD4 naive, three CD4 memory, two CD8 naive and one CD8 memory plate to each donor.

The authors ran the assay at deep level. Every subset's genomic DNA went evenly onto several immunoSEQ plates. Measured with immunoSEQ multiplex PCR; TCRdb has only the in-frame clones, and not every one. The table has under 2,500,000 clones, nearly 97% seen once. Division of CD4+ cells produced a CD45RA+ naive subset and a CD45RA-negative memory subset. From germline, CDR1 is SGHTA and CDR2 FQGNSA. V was clipped by 2 bases and J by 2 bases, with 13 bases between them. The CDR3 consists of 15 residues. The chain has TRBV7-2 and TRBJ2-7, with D maybe TRBD1 (5 bases). Sequencing input: naive CD4+ T cells sorted from blood. The subset: CD45RA+ positively selected. The TCR comes from a man younger than 35 in good health. CDR3 bases: TGTGCCAGCAGCTTATATCAGGGCCTGGCCTACGAGCAGTACTTC. Protein sequence: CASSLYQGLAYEQYF.